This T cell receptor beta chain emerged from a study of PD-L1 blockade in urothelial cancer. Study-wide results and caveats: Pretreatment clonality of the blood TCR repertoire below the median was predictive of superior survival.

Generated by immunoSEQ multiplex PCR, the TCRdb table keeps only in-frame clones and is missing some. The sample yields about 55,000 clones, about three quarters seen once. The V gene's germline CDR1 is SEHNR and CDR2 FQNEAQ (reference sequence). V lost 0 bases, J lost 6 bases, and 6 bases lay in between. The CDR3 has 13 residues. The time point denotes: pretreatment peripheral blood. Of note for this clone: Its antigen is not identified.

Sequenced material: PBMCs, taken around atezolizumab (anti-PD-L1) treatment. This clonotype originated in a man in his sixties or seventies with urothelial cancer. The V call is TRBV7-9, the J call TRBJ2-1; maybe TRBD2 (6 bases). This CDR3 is CASSLAGGNEQFF. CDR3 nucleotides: TGTGCCAGCAGCTTAGCGGGGGGCAATGAGCAGTTCTTC.